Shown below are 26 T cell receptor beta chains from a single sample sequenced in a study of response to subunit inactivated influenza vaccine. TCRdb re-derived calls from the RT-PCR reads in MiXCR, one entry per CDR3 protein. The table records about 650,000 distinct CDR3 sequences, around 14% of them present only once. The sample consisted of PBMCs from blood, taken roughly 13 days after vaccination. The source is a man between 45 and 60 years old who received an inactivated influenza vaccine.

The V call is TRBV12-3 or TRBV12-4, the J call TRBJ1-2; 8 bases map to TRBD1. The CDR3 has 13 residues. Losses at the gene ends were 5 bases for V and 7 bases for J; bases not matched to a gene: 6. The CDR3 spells CASSNRQGFGYTF. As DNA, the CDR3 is TGTGCCAGCAGTAACCGACAGGGGTTTGGCTACACCTTC.

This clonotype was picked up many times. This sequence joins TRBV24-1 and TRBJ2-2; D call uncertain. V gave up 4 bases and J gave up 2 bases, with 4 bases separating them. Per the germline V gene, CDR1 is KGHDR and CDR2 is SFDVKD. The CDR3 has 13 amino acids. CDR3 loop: CATSEPNTGELFF. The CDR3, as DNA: TGTGCCACCAGTGAGCCTAACACCGGGGAGCTGTTTTTT.

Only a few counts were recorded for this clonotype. CDR3 amino acids: CASSYSAPTGGTQYF. CDR3 DNA sequence: TGTGCCAGCAGTTACTCTGCCCCGACAGGTGGGACCCAGTACTTC. The chain combines TRBV6-5 with TRBJ2-5; D is perhaps TRBD1 (6 bases). CDR3 length equals 15 residues. Deletions cut 0 bases from V and 7 bases from J, with 15 bases between. Germline CDR1 is MNHEY and CDR2 is SVGAGI.

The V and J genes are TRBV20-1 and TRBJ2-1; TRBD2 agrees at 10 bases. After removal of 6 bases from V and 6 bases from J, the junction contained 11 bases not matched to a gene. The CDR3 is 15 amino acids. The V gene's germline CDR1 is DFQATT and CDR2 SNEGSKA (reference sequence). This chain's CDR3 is CSAHPGRLAGNEQFF. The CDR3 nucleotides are TGCAGTGCCCACCCGGGGAGACTAGCGGGCAATGAGCAGTTCTTC.

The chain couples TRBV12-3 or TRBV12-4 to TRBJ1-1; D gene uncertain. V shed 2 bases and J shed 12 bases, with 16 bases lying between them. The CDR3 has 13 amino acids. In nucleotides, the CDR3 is TGTGCCAGCAGTTTATATGCGACGGATCTAACTTTCTTT. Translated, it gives CASSLYATDLTFF.

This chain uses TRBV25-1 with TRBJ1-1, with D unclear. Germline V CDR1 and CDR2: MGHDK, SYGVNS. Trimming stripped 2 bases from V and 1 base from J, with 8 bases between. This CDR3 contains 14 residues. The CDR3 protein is CASSETTRNTEAFF. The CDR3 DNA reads TGTGCCAGCAGTGAAACAACACGGAACACTGAAGCTTTCTTT.

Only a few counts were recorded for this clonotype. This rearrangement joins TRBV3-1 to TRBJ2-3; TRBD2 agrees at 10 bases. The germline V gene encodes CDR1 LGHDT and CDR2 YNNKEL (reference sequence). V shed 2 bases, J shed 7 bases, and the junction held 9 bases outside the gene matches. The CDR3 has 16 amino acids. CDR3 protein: CASSQNLAGGLNTQYF. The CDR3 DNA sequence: TGTGCCAGCAGCCAAAACTTAGCGGGAGGATTAAATACGCAGTATTTT.

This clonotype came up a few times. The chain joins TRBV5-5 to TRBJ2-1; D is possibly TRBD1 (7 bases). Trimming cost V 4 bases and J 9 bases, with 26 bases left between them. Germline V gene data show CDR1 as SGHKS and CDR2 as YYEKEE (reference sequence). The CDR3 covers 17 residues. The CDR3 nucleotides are TGTGCCAGCAGCGGGGACAGACTGGCGACTAGATTTGGTGAGCAGTTCTTC. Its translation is CASSGDRLATRFGEQFF.

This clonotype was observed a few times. CDR3 DNA sequence: TGTGCCACCAGTGATTCGAGGGCCGTCAATCAGCCCCAGCATTTT. It yields the protein CATSDSRAVNQPQHF. The chain carries TRBV24-1 and TRBJ1-5; no clear D. Germline CDR1 KGHDR, CDR2 SFDVKD. With 2 bases removed from V and 3 bases from J, the gap between germline ends came to 10 bases. The CDR3 runs 15 residues.

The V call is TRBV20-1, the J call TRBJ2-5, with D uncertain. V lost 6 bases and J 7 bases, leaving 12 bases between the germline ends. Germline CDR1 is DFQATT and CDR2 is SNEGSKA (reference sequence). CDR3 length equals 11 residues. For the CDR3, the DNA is TGCAGTGCCACGATTTATGGGACCCAGTACTTC. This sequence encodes CSATIYGTQYF.

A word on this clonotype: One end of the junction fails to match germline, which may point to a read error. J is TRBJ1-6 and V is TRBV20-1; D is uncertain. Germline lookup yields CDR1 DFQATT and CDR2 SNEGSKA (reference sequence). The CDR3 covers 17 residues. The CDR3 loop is CSARDREGSQFNSPLHF. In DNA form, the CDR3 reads TGCAGCGCTAGAGATAGAGAAGGCAGCCAGTTCAATTCACCCCTCCACTTT.

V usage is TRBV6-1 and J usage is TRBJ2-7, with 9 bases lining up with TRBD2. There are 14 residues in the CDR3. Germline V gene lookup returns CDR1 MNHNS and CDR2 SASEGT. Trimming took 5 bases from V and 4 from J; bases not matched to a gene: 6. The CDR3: CASSPGTSWYEQYF. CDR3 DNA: TGTGCCAGCAGTCCCGGGACTAGCTGGTACGAGCAGTACTTC.

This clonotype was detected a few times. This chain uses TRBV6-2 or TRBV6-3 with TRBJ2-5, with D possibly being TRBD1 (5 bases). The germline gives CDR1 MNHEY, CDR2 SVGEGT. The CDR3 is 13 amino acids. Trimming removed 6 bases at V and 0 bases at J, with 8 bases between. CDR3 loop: CASRPGYQETQYF. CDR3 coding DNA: TGTGCCAGCAGGCCAGGGTACCAAGAGACCCAGTACTTC.

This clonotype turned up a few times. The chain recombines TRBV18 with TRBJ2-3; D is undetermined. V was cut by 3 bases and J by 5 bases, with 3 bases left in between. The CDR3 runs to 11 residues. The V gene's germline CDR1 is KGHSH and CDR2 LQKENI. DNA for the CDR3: TGTGCCAGCTCACCGGAAGATACGCAGTATTTT. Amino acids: CASSPEDTQYF.

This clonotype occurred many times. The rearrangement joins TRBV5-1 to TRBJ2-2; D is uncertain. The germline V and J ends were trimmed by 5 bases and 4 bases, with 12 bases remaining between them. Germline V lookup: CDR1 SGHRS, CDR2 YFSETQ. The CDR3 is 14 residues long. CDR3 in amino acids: CASSRVSGTGELFF. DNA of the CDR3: TGCGCCAGCAGTCGGGTTTCAGGCACCGGGGAGCTGTTTTTT.

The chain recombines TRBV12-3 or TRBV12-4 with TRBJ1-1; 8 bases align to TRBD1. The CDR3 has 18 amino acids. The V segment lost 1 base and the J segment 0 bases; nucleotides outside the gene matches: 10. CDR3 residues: CASSLESWTGNMNTEAFF. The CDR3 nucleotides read TGTGCCAGCAGTTTAGAATCCTGGACAGGGAACATGAACACTGAAGCTTTCTTT.

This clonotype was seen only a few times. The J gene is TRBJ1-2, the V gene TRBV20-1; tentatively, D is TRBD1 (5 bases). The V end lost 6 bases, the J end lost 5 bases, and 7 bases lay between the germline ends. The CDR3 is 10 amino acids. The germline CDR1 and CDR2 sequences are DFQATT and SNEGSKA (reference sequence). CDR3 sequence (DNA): TGCAGTGCCAGGGCATATGGCTACACCTTC. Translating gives CSARAYGYTF.

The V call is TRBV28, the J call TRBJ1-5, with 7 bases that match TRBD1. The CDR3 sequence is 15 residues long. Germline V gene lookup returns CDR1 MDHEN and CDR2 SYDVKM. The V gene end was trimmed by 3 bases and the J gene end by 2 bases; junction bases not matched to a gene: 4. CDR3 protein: CASSLRQGRNQPQHF. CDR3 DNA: TGTGCCAGCAGTTTGCGACAGGGTCGCAATCAGCCCCAGCATTTT.

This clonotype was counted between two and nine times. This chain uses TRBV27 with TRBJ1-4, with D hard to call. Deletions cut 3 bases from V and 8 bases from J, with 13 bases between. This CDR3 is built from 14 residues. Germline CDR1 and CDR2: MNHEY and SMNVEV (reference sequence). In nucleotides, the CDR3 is TGTGCCAGCAGTTTGGGTCGGGCGGGAGAAAAACTGTTTTTT. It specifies CASSLGRAGEKLFF.

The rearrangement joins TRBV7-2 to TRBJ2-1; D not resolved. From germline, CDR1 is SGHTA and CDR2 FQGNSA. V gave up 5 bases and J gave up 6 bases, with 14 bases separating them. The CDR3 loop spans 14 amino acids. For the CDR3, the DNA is TGTGCCAGCAGCCCCGCGAGGCGTAGCAATGAGCAGTTCTTC. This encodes CASSPARRSNEQFF.

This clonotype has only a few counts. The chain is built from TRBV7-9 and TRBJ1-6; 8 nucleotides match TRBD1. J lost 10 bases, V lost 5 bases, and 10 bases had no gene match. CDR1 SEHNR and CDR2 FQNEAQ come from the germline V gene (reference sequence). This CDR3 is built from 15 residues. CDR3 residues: CASSTLDRVESPLHF. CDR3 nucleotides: TGTGCCAGCAGCACCCTGGACAGGGTTGAATCACCCCTCCACTTT.

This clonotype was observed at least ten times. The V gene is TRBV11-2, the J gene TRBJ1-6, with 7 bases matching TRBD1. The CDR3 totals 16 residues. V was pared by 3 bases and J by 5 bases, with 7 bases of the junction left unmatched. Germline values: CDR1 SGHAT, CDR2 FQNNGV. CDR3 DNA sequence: TGTGCCAGCAGCTTGGTGTTACAGGGGAATAATTCACCCCTCCACTTT. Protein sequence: CASSLVLQGNNSPLHF.

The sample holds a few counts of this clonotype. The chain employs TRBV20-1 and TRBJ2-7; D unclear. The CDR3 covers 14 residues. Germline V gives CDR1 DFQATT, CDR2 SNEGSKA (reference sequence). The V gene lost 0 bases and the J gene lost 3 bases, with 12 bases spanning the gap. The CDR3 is CSAREGTLHYEQYF. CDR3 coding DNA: TGCAGTGCTAGAGAGGGTACGCTACACTACGAGCAGTACTTC.

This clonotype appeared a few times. CDR3 DNA sequence: TGCGCCAGCAGCCAAGATCTAGGGGGGGGGCTAACCGGGGAGCTGTTTTTT. This sequence encodes CASSQDLGGGLTGELFF. The J gene is TRBJ2-2, the V gene TRBV4-3; D is possibly TRBD2 (7 bases). Germline V gene sequence: CDR1 LGHNA, CDR2 YSLEER. Trimming cost V 0 bases and J 5 bases, with 16 bases left between them. The CDR3 runs to 17 residues.

In nucleotides, the CDR3 is TGTGCCAGCAGCTTATCGACAGGTTCTCAGCCCCAGCATTTT. This gives the protein CASSLSTGSQPQHF. This chain connects TRBV7-2 to TRBJ1-5; D is possibly TRBD1 (6 bases). The CDR3 has 14 residues. Germline CDR1 SGHTA, CDR2 FQGNSA. V was trimmed by 2 bases and J by 6 bases, leaving 11 bases between them. Full variable domain (missing parts from reference TRBV7-2 and TRBJ1-5): GAGVSQSPSNKVTEKGKDVELRCDPISGHTALYWYRQSLGQGLEFLIYFQGNSAPDKSGLPSDRFSAERTGGSVSTLTIQRTQQEDSAVYLCASSLSTGSQPQHFGDGTRLSIL.

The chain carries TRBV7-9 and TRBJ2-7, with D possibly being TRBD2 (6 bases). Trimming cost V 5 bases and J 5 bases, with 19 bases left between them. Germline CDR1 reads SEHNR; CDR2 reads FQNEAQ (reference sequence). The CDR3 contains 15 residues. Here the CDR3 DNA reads TGTGCCAGCAGCCCCTACCCGGGAGAAGGCGACGAGCAGTACTTC. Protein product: CASSPYPGEGDEQYF. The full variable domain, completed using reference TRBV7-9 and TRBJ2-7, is DTGVSQNPRHKITKRGQNVTFRCDPISEHNRLYWYRQTLGQGPEFLTYFQNEAQLEKSRLLSDRFSAERPKGSFSTLEIQRTEQGDSAMYLCASSPYPGEGDEQYFGPGTRLTVT.